One and the same sample provided the 31 T cell receptor beta chains below, sequenced in a study of blood T cell repertoires in COVID-19. Only in-frame clones appear in the TCRdb table, and some are missing; sequencing was by immunoSEQ multiplex PCR. Of under 250,000 clones in the sample, about 88% were seen once. The sequencing input was peripheral blood. Receptors were obtained from a man aged 45-60 years who had recovered from COVID-19.

The chain links TRBV2 to TRBJ1-5, with TRBD1 matching 9 bases. Trimming cost V 5 bases and J 11 bases; bases outside gene matches: 10. Germline V gene lookup returns CDR1 SNHLY and CDR2 FYNNEI. This CDR3 is built from 14 residues. This chain's CDR3 is CASSYRTGGGSQHF. In nucleotides, the CDR3 is TGTGCCAGCAGTTACCGAACAGGGGGCGGGTCCCAGCATTTT.

The rearrangement links TRBV3-1 (or the pseudogene TRBV3-2) to TRBJ2-7, with 10 bases fitting TRBD2. The germline V gene has CDR1 LGHDT and CDR2 YNNKEL (reference sequence). The length of the CDR3 is 16 residues. Germline trimming cut 4 bases from V and 2 bases from J; bases unmatched to any gene: 8. The CDR3 DNA reads as TGTGCCAGCAGCCGCGAGTGGACTAGCGGCACCTACGAGCAGTACTTC. It translates to CASSREWTSGTYEQYF.

This clone was seen a single time. The J gene is TRBJ2-1, the V gene TRBV13; D is possibly TRBD2 (5 bases). Germline-derived CDR1 and CDR2 are PRHDT and FYEKMQ (reference sequence). Trimming removed 6 bases from V and 6 bases from J, with 12 bases in between. The CDR3 runs to 13 residues. The CDR3 nucleotides read TGTGCCAGCAGACTAATAACTAGCAATGAGCAGTTCTTC. Protein: CASRLITSNEQFF.

V is TRBV3-1 (or the pseudogene TRBV3-2) and J is TRBJ2-3, with 9 bases that match TRBD1. This CDR3 region has 19 residues. CDR1 and CDR2 from the germline V gene are LGHDT and YNNKEL (reference sequence). V trimming: 0 bases; J trimming: 7 bases; junction bases outside the gene matches: 17. This chain's CDR3 is CASSQDTFGRDRDIYTQYF. DNA for the CDR3: TGTGCCAGCAGCCAAGATACCTTTGGGAGGGACAGGGATATATATACGCAGTATTTT.

The J gene is TRBJ2-6, the V gene TRBV6-5; a possible D gene is TRBD1 (6 bases). Trimming stripped 7 bases from V and 1 base from J, with 11 bases between. Germline V gene data show CDR1 as MNHEY and CDR2 as SVGAGI. The CDR3 spans 15 residues. The CDR3 DNA is TGTGCCAGCAAAGACAGGCTTTCTGGGGCCAACGTCCTGACTTTC. Its protein is CASKDRLSGANVLTF.

The rearrangement uses TRBV7-9 and TRBJ2-7; TRBD2 agrees at 10 bases. V lost 6 bases, J lost 6 bases, and 8 bases stayed unmatched. The CDR3 consists of 14 residues. The V gene's germline CDR1 is SEHNR and CDR2 FQNEAQ (reference sequence). The CDR3 nucleotides read TGTGCCAGCAGTTCCAGCGGGAGGGCCCCCGAGCAGTACTTC. It specifies CASSSSGRAPEQYF.

The J gene is TRBJ1-4, the V gene TRBV7-9, with 7 bases that match TRBD1. Germline values: CDR1 SEHNR, CDR2 FQNEAQ (reference sequence). The CDR3 is made up of 16 amino acids. Trimming removed 7 bases from V and 5 bases from J; junction bases left unmatched: 13. The CDR3 region is CASTTSQGQRNEKLFF. In nucleotides, the CDR3 is TGTGCCAGCACCACCTCACAGGGACAGCGAAATGAAAAACTGTTTTTT.

This chain joins TRBV29-1 and TRBJ2-3, with 12 bases that match TRBD1. The CDR3 runs 15 residues. V gave up 3 bases and J gave up 6 bases; unmatched junction bases: 7. Germline CDR1 and CDR2: SQVTM and ANQGSEA. CDR3 bases: TGCAGCGTTGACGGGTGGGACAGGGGGCCGGATACGCAGTATTTT. Translated, it gives CSVDGWDRGPDTQYF.

This chain links TRBV18 with TRBJ2-1; possible D gene TRBD1, 6 bases. Germline CDR1 reads KGHSH; CDR2 reads LQKENI. Trimming removed 4 bases at V and 3 bases at J, with 7 bases between. The CDR3 is 13 amino acids. Written as DNA, the CDR3 is TGTGCCAGCTCACAACAGGGCTACAATGAGCAGTTCTTC. Translated: CASSQQGYNEQFF.

The chain employs TRBV7-9 and TRBJ2-7, with 8 bases matching TRBD1. Trimming at V came to 2 bases and at J to 2 bases, leaving 2 bases not matched to a gene. The germline CDR1 and CDR2 sequences are SEHNR and FQNEAQ (reference sequence). This CDR3 is built from 14 residues. CDR3 coding DNA: TGTGCCAGCAGCTTATTACAGGGGGCCTACGAGCAGTACTTC. Translated: CASSLLQGAYEQYF.

This clone occurred a few times. The chain uses TRBV27 and TRBJ1-4; weak D call: TRBD1 (6 bases). The CDR3 sequence is 16 residues long. V was trimmed by 6 bases and J by 4 bases, leaving 18 bases between them. Germline V CDR1 and CDR2: MNHEY, SMNVEV (reference sequence). CDR3 sequence: CASSPRPGAFNEKLFF. The CDR3 bases are TGTGCCAGCAGCCCACGACCAGGGGCCTTTAATGAAAAACTGTTTTTT.

The chain links TRBV6-4 to TRBJ1-1, with a tentative D call TRBD1 (5 bases). The CDR3 contains 15 residues. V lost 7 bases to trimming and J lost 5 bases, with 20 bases between them. The V gene's germline CDR1 is MRHNA and CDR2 SNTAGT. CDR3 coding DNA: TGTGCCAGCACCCGGAAAGGAAGACAGTGGACTGAAGCTTTCTTT. Residues: CASTRKGRQWTEAFF.

The rearrangement joins TRBV4-1 to TRBJ2-1; 7 bases are shared with TRBD2. After removal of 4 bases from V and 0 bases from J, the junction contained 12 bases not matched to a gene. CDR3 length equals 18 residues. Per the germline V gene, CDR1 is MGHRA and CDR2 is YSYEKL. The CDR3 protein is CASSLSGNRQSSYNEQFF. CDR3 DNA sequence: TGCGCCAGCAGCCTGAGCGGGAACCGCCAAAGCTCCTACAATGAGCAGTTCTTC.

The chain links TRBV4-1 to TRBJ1-2; D is perhaps TRBD1 (5 bases). V lost 6 bases to trimming and J lost 3 bases, with 14 bases between them. Germline V gives CDR1 MGHRA, CDR2 YSYEKL. The CDR3 has 14 amino acids. The CDR3 protein is CASSPGPGDYGYTF. Written as DNA, the CDR3 is TGCGCCAGCAGTCCAGGACCGGGGGACTATGGCTACACCTTC.

The chain carries TRBV5-1 and TRBJ1-6, with D tentatively TRBD1 (6 bases). Germline assignment: CDR1 SGHRS and CDR2 YFSETQ. V was clipped by 2 bases and J by 7 bases, with 13 bases between them. The CDR3 sequence is 15 residues long. The CDR3 sequence: CASSFLDSPNSPLHF. The CDR3 nucleotides are TGCGCCAGCAGCTTCCTGGACAGCCCAAATTCACCCCTCCACTTT. Complete variable domain (other parts from reference TRBV5-1 and TRBJ1-6): KAGVTQTPRYLIKTRGQQVTLSCSPISGHRSVSWYQQTPGQGLQFLFEYFSETQRNKGNFPGRFSGRQFSNSRSEMNVSTLELGDSALYLCASSFLDSPNSPLHFGNGTRLTVT.

The CDR3 loop is CASTVGGGDTQYF. For the CDR3, the DNA is TGTGCCAGCACCGTCGGGGGGGGAGATACGCAGTATTTT. The V and J genes are TRBV28 and TRBJ2-3; 8 nucleotides match TRBD2. The CDR3 loop spans 13 amino acids. Per the germline V gene, CDR1 is MDHEN and CDR2 is SYDVKM. V gave up 7 bases and J gave up 5 bases; unmatched junction bases: 5.

This clone was found once. The chain carries TRBV19 and TRBJ2-7; D gene uncertain. The ends were cut back, 3 bases at V and 2 bases at J, with 14 bases in the middle. The germline V gene has CDR1 LNHDA and CDR2 SQIVND (reference sequence). The CDR3 loop spans 15 amino acids. In DNA, the CDR3 is TGTGCCAGTAGTATCCCCGGTGCACCTACCTACGAGCAGTACTTC. Encoded protein: CASSIPGAPTYEQYF.

This clone was counted only a few times. V and J are TRBV5-4 and TRBJ1-5; D is undetermined. CDR1 and CDR2 from the germline V gene are SGHNT and YYREEE (reference sequence). The CDR3 length is 15 residues. V was cut by 5 bases and J by 7 bases, with 19 bases left in between. The CDR3 nucleotides are TGTGCCAGCAGTTTAGAGGTGGCAGATTCACAGCCCCAGCATTTT. Its translation: CASSLEVADSQPQHF.

The V gene is TRBV5-1, the J gene TRBJ2-5; 10 nucleotides line up with TRBD1. J gave up 1 base and V 5 bases, and 2 bases lay outside the gene matches. The CDR3 is 14 amino acids. Germline CDR1 reads SGHRS; CDR2 reads YFSETQ. DNA of the CDR3: TGCGCCAGCAGGGGACAGGGGTTCCAAGAGACCCAGTACTTC. It specifies CASRGQGFQETQYF.

The chain joins TRBV5-1 to TRBJ2-7; no clear D gene. Deletions cut 1 base from V and 4 bases from J, with 12 bases between. The CDR3 runs to 14 residues. Germline V gene data show CDR1 as SGHRS and CDR2 as YFSETQ. This chain's CDR3 is CASSLSSPAYEQYF. CDR3 in DNA: TGCGCCAGCAGCTTGAGTAGTCCCGCTTACGAGCAGTACTTC. The full variable domain, rest sourced from reference TRBV5-1 and TRBJ2-7, is KAGVTQTPRYLIKTRGQQVTLSCSPISGHRSVSWYQQTPGQGLQFLFEYFSETQRNKGNFPGRFSGRQFSNSRSEMNVSTLELGDSALYLCASSLSSPAYEQYFGPGTRLTVT.

The CDR3 region has the DNA TGTGCCAGCAGCCAAGATGGGCGGGTAAAGGAAAAACTGTTTTTT. Its translation: CASSQDGRVKEKLFF. The chain recombines TRBV3-1 (or the pseudogene TRBV3-2) with TRBJ1-4; D is unresolved. Germline V CDR1 and CDR2: LGHDT, YNNKEL (reference sequence). This CDR3 is 15 amino acids long. The germline V and J ends were trimmed by 0 bases and 8 bases, with 13 bases remaining between them.

The genes are TRBV2 and TRBJ2-2; 9 bases match TRBD2. CDR1 and CDR2 from the germline V gene are SNHLY and FYNNEI. V trimming: 2 bases; J trimming: 7 bases; junction bases outside the gene matches: 11. This CDR3 contains 17 residues. Written as DNA, the CDR3 is TGTGCCAGCAGTGAACCGAGACTAGCGGCTAAGGGCGGGGAGCTGTTTTTT. Translation: CASSEPRLAAKGGELFF.

The V and J genes are TRBV5-1 and TRBJ2-1; TRBD2 matches 10 bases. CDR1 and CDR2 (germline): SGHRS, YFSETQ. The CDR3 length is 16 residues. Trimming removed 4 bases from V and 6 bases from J; junction bases left unmatched: 10. The CDR3 DNA sequence: TGCGCCAGCAGCCCTCCTAGCGGGAGTGGTGTCAATGAGCAGTTCTTC. Translating gives CASSPPSGSGVNEQFF.

This chain connects TRBV10-1 to TRBJ2-3; 13 bases map to TRBD2. This CDR3 region has 19 residues. The V and J ends lost 5 bases and 1 base, in that order; junction bases with no gene match: 12. The germline CDR1 and CDR2 sequences are WNHNN and SYGVQD (reference sequence). CDR3 in amino acids: CASSQGLAGRKGGTDTQYF. In DNA, the CDR3 is TGCGCCAGCAGTCAGGGACTAGCGGGAAGAAAGGGAGGCACAGATACGCAGTATTTT.

The rearrangement uses TRBV7-2 and TRBJ1-6; no clear D gene. The germline gives CDR1 SGHTA, CDR2 FQGNSA. Trimming took 6 bases from V and 7 from J, leaving 13 bases between them. The CDR3 is made up of 14 amino acids. This CDR3 is CASSHTGENSPLHF. CDR3 nucleotide sequence: TGTGCCAGCAGTCATACCGGGGAAAATTCACCCCTCCACTTT.

J is TRBJ2-1 and V is TRBV5-1, with 16 bases that match TRBD2. Germline CDR1 SGHRS, CDR2 YFSETQ. V lost 4 bases and J lost 9; bases outside the gene matches: 4. CDR3 size: 15 residues. The CDR3 spells CASSRGTSGRAEQFF. The CDR3 DNA follows: TGCGCCAGCAGCCGGGGGACTAGCGGGAGGGCTGAGCAGTTCTTC.

The rearrangement links TRBV5-1 to TRBJ2-1, with 8 nucleotides matching TRBD1. Germline-derived CDR1 and CDR2 are SGHRS and YFSETQ. The V gene end was trimmed by 4 bases and the J gene end by 1 base; junction bases not matched to a gene: 4. The CDR3 has 15 amino acids. The CDR3 DNA sequence: TGCGCCAGCAGCCAGGGGGCTGGGTCCTACAATGAGCAGTTCTTC. Its translation is CASSQGAGSYNEQFF. Based on the CDR3 plus reference TRBV5-1 and TRBJ2-1, the full variable domain is KAGVTQTPRYLIKTRGQQVTLSCSPISGHRSVSWYQQTPGQGLQFLFEYFSETQRNKGNFPGRFSGRQFSNSRSEMNVSTLELGDSALYLCASSQGAGSYNEQFFGPGTRLTVL.

The CDR3 loop reads CASSLTSGRKLGNEQFF. CDR3 DNA: TGTGCCAGCAGCTTGACTAGCGGGAGAAAACTAGGGAATGAGCAGTTCTTC. This sequence joins TRBV5-8 and TRBJ2-1; TRBD2 matches at 11 bases. With 1 base clipped from V and 7 bases from J, the junction kept 10 bases outside the gene matches. In germline, CDR1 is SGHTS, CDR2 YDEGEE. The length of the CDR3 is 17 residues. Looking up the rest from reference TRBV5-8 and TRBJ2-1 gives the full variable domain: EAGVTQSPTHLIKTRGQQATLRCSPISGHTSVYWYQQALGLGLQFLLWYDEGEERNRGNFPPRFSGRQFPNYSSELNVNALELEDSALYLCASSLTSGRKLGNEQFFGPGTRLTVL.

The chain carries TRBV9 and TRBJ2-7, with a tentative D call TRBD1 (6 bases). Germline-derived CDR1 and CDR2 are SGDLS and YYNGEE. The CDR3 is 13 amino acids. Deletions cut 4 bases from V and 1 base from J, with 9 bases between. The CDR3 sequence is CASSLGQSYEQYF. The CDR3 region has the DNA TGTGCCAGCAGCTTAGGACAGTCCTACGAGCAGTACTTC.

The chain joins TRBV12-3 or TRBV12-4 to TRBJ2-3; 9 nucleotides line up with TRBD2. This CDR3 contains 13 residues. V gave up 9 bases and J gave up 4 bases; unmatched junction bases: 5. CDR3 protein: CASRTSASDTQYF. CDR3 DNA sequence: TGTGCCAGTAGGACTAGCGCCTCAGATACGCAGTATTTT.

This clone was seen once. The chain combines TRBV2 with TRBJ2-5, with D maybe TRBD2 (6 bases). Trimming took off 6 bases at V and 5 bases at J, with 13 bases between the two ends. Germline V gene sequence: CDR1 SNHLY, CDR2 FYNNEI. This CDR3 contains 13 residues. CDR3 sequence reads: CASRKNGGETQYF. The CDR3, as DNA: TGTGCCAGCAGAAAGAACGGAGGGGAGACCCAGTACTTC.